The 20 T cell receptor beta chains below all came from one sample that was sequenced in a study of Tregs in tolerant kidney transplant recipients. Some clones are missing from TCRdb's copy, which holds only in-frame ones; the method was immunoSEQ multiplex PCR. Of approximately 98,000 clones in the sample, around 90% were seen once. The specimen was CD4+ T cells from blood, collected before the transplant. The receptors shown here come from a human donor who received a combined kidney and bone marrow transplant.

This chain uses TRBV11-2 with TRBJ2-2, with D perhaps matching TRBD2 (5 bases). The CDR3 runs 14 residues. Germline V lookup: CDR1 SGHAT, CDR2 FQNNGV. V was cut by 5 bases and J by 6 bases, with 13 bases left in between. The CDR3 reads CASSIASSAGELFF. Written as DNA, the CDR3 is TGTGCCAGCAGCATAGCTAGTAGCGCCGGGGAGCTGTTTTTT.

V usage is TRBV6-1 and J usage is TRBJ1-5; 7 bases are shared with TRBD1. Trimming at V came to 5 bases and at J to 2 bases, leaving 3 bases not matched to a gene. Looked up from germline, CDR1 is MNHNS and CDR2 is SASEGT. The CDR3 loop spans 14 amino acids. CDR3 sequence: CASSTTGGNQPQHF. The CDR3 DNA sequence: TGTGCCAGCAGTACTACAGGGGGCAATCAGCCCCAGCATTTT.

The V call is TRBV11-2, the J call TRBJ2-1; 8 nucleotides align to TRBD2. The CDR3 totals 15 residues. The germline V gene encodes CDR1 SGHAT and CDR2 FQNNGV. Losses at the gene ends were 6 bases for V and 0 bases for J; bases not matched to a gene: 4. The CDR3 loop is CASSRGGSSYNEQFF. DNA of the CDR3: TGTGCCAGCAGTCGCGGGGGGTCCTCCTACAATGAGCAGTTCTTC.

This chain links TRBV14 with TRBJ2-3, with a weak D call TRBD2 (7 bases). Germline V gene sequence: CDR1 SGHDN, CDR2 FVKESK. This CDR3 comprises 16 residues. V lost 0 bases and J 4 bases, leaving 14 bases between the germline ends. CDR3 in DNA: TGTGCCAGCAGCCAAGAAGGGGGGGGCCGGTCAGATACGCAGTATTTT. It is translated as CASSQEGGGRSDTQYF.

The chain couples TRBV27 to TRBJ2-5; TRBD2 agrees at 15 bases. The J segment lost 5 bases and the V segment lost 6 bases, leaving 7 bases of the junction unmatched. Germline values: CDR1 MNHEY, CDR2 SMNVEV (reference sequence). The CDR3 runs to 16 residues. This CDR3 is CASSRTSGGAGETQYF. The DNA of the CDR3 is TGTGCCAGCAGCAGGACTAGCGGGGGGGCAGGGGAGACCCAGTACTTC.

The rearrangement uses TRBV7-2 and TRBJ2-1; tentatively, D is TRBD2 (7 bases). Germline-derived CDR1 and CDR2 are SGHTA and FQGNSA. Trimming shortened V by 0 bases and J by 2 bases, and 14 bases separated the two germline ends. The CDR3 is 17 amino acids. The CDR3 region is CASSLARGGGPYNEQFF. The CDR3 bases are TGTGCCAGCAGCTTAGCGCGGGGCGGGGGCCCCTACAATGAGCAGTTCTTC.

This chain uses TRBV9 with TRBJ2-3; 12 bases map to TRBD2. The CDR3 length is 16 residues. The V gene end was trimmed by 3 bases and the J gene end by 8 bases; junction bases not matched to a gene: 10. Germline CDR1 reads SGDLS; CDR2 reads YYNGEE. CDR3 sequence reads: CASSDLLAGGSATQYF. The DNA of the CDR3 is TGTGCCAGCAGCGACCTACTAGCGGGGGGCTCGGCTACGCAGTATTTT.

The V call is TRBV28, the J call TRBJ2-2; no clear D. Germline CDR1 reads MDHEN; CDR2 reads SYDVKM. Trimming shortened V by 7 bases and J by 1 base, and 10 bases separated the two germline ends. This CDR3 has 14 amino acids. In nucleotides, the CDR3 is TGTGCCAGCACGGTCCTGAGGAACACCGGGGAGCTGTTTTTT. It codes for CASTVLRNTGELFF. Full variable domain (missing parts from reference TRBV28 and TRBJ2-2): DVKVTQSSRYLVKRTGEKVFLECVQDMDHENMFWYRQDPGLGLRLIYFSYDVKMKEKGDIPEGYSVSREKKERFSLILESASTNQTSMYLCASTVLRNTGELFFGEGSRLTVL.

The chain couples TRBV7-7 to TRBJ2-1, with a possible D match to TRBD1 (5 bases). Trimming cost V 4 bases and J 0 bases, with 10 bases left between them. The CDR3 contains 15 residues. Germline V gives CDR1 SSHAT, CDR2 FNYEAQ (reference sequence). As DNA, the CDR3 is TGTGCCAGCAGCTCGACAGAGAGCTCCTACAATGAGCAGTTCTTC. Translated, it gives CASSSTESSYNEQFF. Drawing the rest from reference TRBV7-7 and TRBJ2-1, the complete variable domain is GAGVSQSPRYKVTKRGQDVTLRCDPISSHATLYWYQQALGQGPEFLTYFNYEAQPDKSGLPSDRFSAERPEGSISTLTIQRTEQRDSAMYRCASSSTESSYNEQFFGPGTRLTVL.

The V gene is TRBV4-1, the J gene TRBJ2-1, with TRBD2 identical over 9 bases. V shed 5 bases, J shed 2 bases, and the junction held 7 bases outside the gene matches. Germline values: CDR1 MGHRA, CDR2 YSYEKL. The CDR3 length is 16 residues. DNA of the CDR3: TGCGCCAGCAGCTCGGGGTTAGCGGGAGCCTACAATGAGCAGTTCTTC. Protein: CASSSGLAGAYNEQFF.

This chain's CDR3 is CASSLGGQKNSPLHF. CDR3 coding DNA: TGCGCCAGCAGCTTGGGAGGACAGAAAAATTCACCCCTCCACTTT. The rearrangement joins TRBV5-1 to TRBJ1-6; possibly TRBD1 for D (6 bases). The CDR3 length is 15 residues. The ends were cut back, 0 bases at V and 7 bases at J, with 11 bases in the middle. In germline, CDR1 is SGHRS, CDR2 YFSETQ.

J is TRBJ2-1 and V is TRBV4-3, with TRBD2 identical over 14 bases. The germline V gene has CDR1 LGHNA and CDR2 YSLEER. The J segment lost 1 base and the V segment lost 1 base, leaving 0 bases of the junction unmatched. The CDR3 length is 17 residues. The CDR3 region has the DNA TGCGCCAGCAGCCAAGGGACTAGCGGGAGGTCCTACAATGAGCAGTTCTTC. Amino acids: CASSQGTSGRSYNEQFF.

V and J are TRBV9 and TRBJ2-2; possibly TRBD2 for D (5 bases). The CDR3 has 15 residues. Germline V gives CDR1 SGDLS, CDR2 YYNGEE. The V end was cut by 4 bases, the J end by 1 base, with 11 bases between. Written as DNA, the CDR3 is TGTGCCAGCAGCAAAGACGGGGTGAACACCGGGGAGCTGTTTTTT. Protein product: CASSKDGVNTGELFF.

This clone has only a few counts. The genes are TRBV10-3 and TRBJ2-1; 8 bases are a match to TRBD1. Germline V gives CDR1 ENHRY, CDR2 SYGVKD. The CDR3 covers 14 residues. The V and J ends lost 10 bases and 3 bases, in that order; junction bases with no gene match: 8. CDR3 loop: CATVTGTGYNEQFF. The CDR3 DNA is TGTGCCACTGTAACCGGGACAGGCTACAATGAGCAGTTCTTC.

The chain links TRBV4-1 to TRBJ2-1; perhaps TRBD1 as D (5 bases). The V end was cut by 3 bases, the J end by 9 bases, with 9 bases between. CDR1 is MGHRA and CDR2 is YSYEKL in the germline V gene. This CDR3 spans 12 amino acids. CDR3 region: CASSHIGAEQFF. CDR3 in DNA: TGCGCCAGCAGCCATATAGGGGCTGAGCAGTTCTTC.

The CDR3 nucleotides read TGTGCCAGCAGTTTGCAGGGGATTGAGGATGAGCAGTTCTTC. Translating it yields CASSLQGIEDEQFF. The V and J genes are TRBV28 and TRBJ2-1, with TRBD1 as a possible D gene (6 bases). From germline, CDR1 is MDHEN and CDR2 SYDVKM. The V end was cut by 3 bases, the J end by 8 bases, with 14 bases between. This CDR3 has 14 amino acids.

The chain links TRBV18 to TRBJ2-2, with 10 bases fitting TRBD2. The germline CDR1 and CDR2 sequences are KGHSH and LQKENI. This CDR3 spans 17 amino acids. V was pared by 0 bases and J by 0 bases, with 1 base of the junction left unmatched. The chain's CDR3 is CASSPPGLATNTGELFF. CDR3 in DNA: TGTGCCAGCTCACCACCGGGACTAGCGACGAACACCGGGGAGCTGTTTTTT.

V usage is TRBV7-9 and J usage is TRBJ2-7; 8 bases line up with TRBD1. Germline V CDR1 and CDR2: SEHNR, FQNEAQ (reference sequence). This CDR3 comprises 14 residues. V gave up 5 bases and J gave up 7 bases; unmatched junction bases: 10. The DNA of the CDR3 is TGTGCCAGCAGCGTACAGGGGGTAGAAGGGGAGCAGTACTTC. This gives the protein CASSVQGVEGEQYF.

The chain combines TRBV10-3 with TRBJ1-5, with D possibly matching TRBD1 (5 bases). Germline values: CDR1 ENHRY, CDR2 SYGVKD. The germline V and J ends were trimmed by 4 bases and 11 bases, with 15 bases remaining between them. The CDR3 is made up of 13 amino acids. CDR3 loop: CAISAQVDGAQHF. CDR3 nucleotides: TGTGCCATCAGTGCACAGGTTGATGGGGCCCAGCATTTT.

V gene TRBV5-1 combines with J gene TRBJ2-7; 8 nucleotides align to TRBD1. Per the germline V gene, CDR1 is SGHRS and CDR2 is YFSETQ. This CDR3 spans 12 amino acids. V lost 4 bases to trimming and J lost 5 bases; unmatched junction nucleotides: 2. CDR3 sequence reads: CASSLDRDEQYF. DNA of the CDR3: TGCGCCAGCAGCCTGGACAGGGACGAGCAGTACTTC.